This record looks at one T cell receptor (beta chain) sequence and its context. In this sample, this clonotype turned up many times. It has no known antigen specificity. Per-base qualities were not stored, and no clone one base away is much larger. These data originate in a study of T cells after yellow fever vaccination (dated by TCRdb to about 2019). A note on the overall study: Libraries from fractions with low cell numbers were prepared with the SMART-Seq v4 Ultra Low Input RNA kit. Bulk TCR alpha and beta repertoires were sequenced longitudinally to track T-cell clones before and after primary and booster YFV17D yellow fever vaccination. Blood samples were taken at several timepoints before and after primary and secondary immunization, and bulk PBMC replicates and cell subsets were isolated. Two healthy male donors made up the cohort, one aged 18 to 30 years and the other aged 30 to 39 years. What the authors observed across the whole study: A small fraction of clonotypes showed up in both the CD4 and CD8 compartments, probably as a result of convergent recombination. Compared with the primary T-cell response, the secondary T-cell response was faster but weaker, reaching its peak on day 5 rather than on day 15. Only a couple of donors were included in the study, so the extent to which the findings can be generalized is limited. Most clones expanded after primary vaccination were re-detected after the booster (about 96% of CD4 and around nine tenths of CD8), suggesting broad memory maintenance. FACS-sorted repertoires could contain abundant contaminating clonotypes from the bulk population, so computational filtering was required.

The treatment or condition label, as the study defines it: live attenuated yellow fever vaccine strain. PBMCs were isolated from peripheral blood using a standard Ficoll-Paque protocol. Dynabeads CD4 and CD8 positive selection kits were used to isolate CD4 and CD8 T-cell fractions. TriZol was used to extract RNA from bulk PBMCs, CD4 and CD8 fractions, and dextramer-positive and dextramer-negative fractions. A distance of 15 bases separates the germline ends of V and J, which lose 6 bases and 3 bases respectively. The CDR3 holds 15 amino acids from the cysteine to the phenylalanine. Just CDR3 DNA is preserved here, 45 bases in frame from base 1. The data were produced on an Illumina NovaSeq 6000. TCR cDNA was made using 5'RACE template switching, a step that added a universal primer site and unique molecular identifiers. Priming of cDNA synthesis was performed from both the TCR alpha and TCR beta constant segments. Library amplification involved two PCR steps, and the second step added sample barcodes and sequencing adapters. Sequencing of the libraries was done on either Illumina HiSeq 2500 (2x100 bp) or NovaSeq (2x150 bp). The source study handled its data this way. MIGEC was used to demultiplex reads and collapse the reads into UMI consensus sequences, and MiXCR was used for V(D)J alignment. Clonotypes responding to the vaccine were identified with edgeR on replicate PBMC samples, with the criteria of FDR below 0.01 and a log2 fold change above 5 up to day 15. Each bulk clonotype was labeled CD4 or CD8 based on which sequenced repertoire, CD4 or CD8, contained the clonotype at higher abundance. TCRdb cleaned the public reads at Q25 with fastp, built clones with MiXCR and kept in-frame beta chains. Entries are consolidated by CDR3 protein sequence, retaining the most common genes and DNA. The V and J calls reflect TCRdb's pipeline rather than the authors' work. Present in this sample are under 200,000 distinct CDR3 sequences, approximately 11% of which were seen just once. The ten largest account for 36% of the sample.

The chain links TRBV12-3 or TRBV12-4 with TRBJ2-1; TRBD1 is perhaps the D gene, given 5 matching bases. The sample here was CD8+ T cells sorted from PBMCs, taken 15 days after the yellow fever booster vaccination. The source of this sequence is a man aged 18 to 29 who received the YFV17D yellow fever vaccine. The DNA is as follows: TGTGCCAGCAGCTTGCAGGGCCAGGGCTACAATGAGCAGTTCTTC. This translates into CASSLQGQGYNEQFF.